The clone carrying this T cell receptor beta chain was detected once. Antigen unknown. All trial patients relapsed after autologous stem cell transplantation. The data were taken from a study of PD-1 blockade in classical Hodgkin lymphoma. General study results and limits: The authors have not defined what causes the repertoire differences, possibly disease activity or prior therapy.

The method was immunoSEQ multiplex PCR; TCRdb's version includes in-frame clones alone and lacks a portion of them. The sample has 84,000 or so clones; 92% are singletons. The length of the CDR3 is 18 residues. The V gene end was trimmed by 0 bases and the J gene end by 2 bases; junction bases not matched to a gene: 13. Germline values: CDR1 SGDLS, CDR2 YYNGEE. The V call is TRBV9, the J call TRBJ2-7, with TRBD2 matching over 8 bases. The source material was peripheral blood mononuclear cells (PBMCs), sampled before the second cycle of nivolumab. The TCR sequence derives from a human donor with classical Hodgkin lymphoma. CDR3 in amino acids: CASSVAGGRPTGAYEQYF. Here the CDR3 DNA reads TGTGCCAGCAGCGTAGCGGGGGGGAGGCCGACAGGAGCCTACGAGCAGTACTTC.